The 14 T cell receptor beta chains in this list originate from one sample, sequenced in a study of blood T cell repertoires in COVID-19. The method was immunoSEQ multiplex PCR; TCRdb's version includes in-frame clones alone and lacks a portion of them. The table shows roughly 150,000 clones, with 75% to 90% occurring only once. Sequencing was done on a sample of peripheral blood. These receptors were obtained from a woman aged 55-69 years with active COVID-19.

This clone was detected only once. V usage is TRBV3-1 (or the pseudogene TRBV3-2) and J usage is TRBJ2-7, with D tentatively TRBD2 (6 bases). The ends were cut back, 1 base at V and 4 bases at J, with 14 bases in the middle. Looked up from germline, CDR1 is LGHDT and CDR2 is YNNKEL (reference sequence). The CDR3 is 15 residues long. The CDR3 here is CASSQGSRREYEQYF. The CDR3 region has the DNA TGTGCCAGCAGCCAAGGGAGCAGGAGGGAGTACGAGCAGTACTTC.

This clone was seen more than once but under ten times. The CDR3 protein is CASSLAGERGYTF. In DNA form, the CDR3 reads TGTGCCAGCAGCTTAGCAGGGGAGAGGGGCTACACCTTC. The chain uses TRBV7-3 and TRBJ1-2, with D perhaps matching TRBD1 (6 bases). V was pared by 2 bases and J by 8 bases, with 12 bases between. The CDR3 contains 13 residues. CDR1 is SGHTA and CDR2 is FQGTGA in the germline V gene.

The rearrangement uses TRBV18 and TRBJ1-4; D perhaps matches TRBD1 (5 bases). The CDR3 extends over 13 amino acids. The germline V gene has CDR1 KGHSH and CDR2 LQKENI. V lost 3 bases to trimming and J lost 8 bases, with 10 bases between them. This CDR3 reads CASSPQGGEKLFF. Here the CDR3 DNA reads TGTGCCAGCTCACCCCAGGGTGGGGAAAAACTGTTTTTT.

CDR3 region: CASSLGGFRGPGSYNEQFF. The CDR3 nucleotides read TGTGCCAGCAGCTTAGGCGGTTTTCGTGGCCCGGGCTCCTACAATGAGCAGTTCTTC. The J gene is TRBJ2-1, the V gene TRBV7-9; D remains ambiguous. The CDR3 has 19 amino acids. Germline-derived CDR1 and CDR2 are SEHNR and FQNEAQ (reference sequence). V shed 1 base and J shed 0 bases, with 19 bases lying between them.

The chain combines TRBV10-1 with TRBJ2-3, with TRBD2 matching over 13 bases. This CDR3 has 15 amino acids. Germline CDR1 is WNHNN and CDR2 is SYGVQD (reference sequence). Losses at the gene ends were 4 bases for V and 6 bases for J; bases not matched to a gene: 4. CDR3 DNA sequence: TGCGCCAGCAGTGGACTAGCGGGAGGTGTGGATACGCAGTATTTT. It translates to CASSGLAGGVDTQYF.

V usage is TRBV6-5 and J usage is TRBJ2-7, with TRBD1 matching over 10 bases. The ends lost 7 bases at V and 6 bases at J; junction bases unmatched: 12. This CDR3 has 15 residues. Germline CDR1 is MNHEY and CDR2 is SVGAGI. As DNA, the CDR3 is TGTGCCAGCACGCACCGGGACAGGGGTTTTCTCGAGCAGTACTTC. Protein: CASTHRDRGFLEQYF.

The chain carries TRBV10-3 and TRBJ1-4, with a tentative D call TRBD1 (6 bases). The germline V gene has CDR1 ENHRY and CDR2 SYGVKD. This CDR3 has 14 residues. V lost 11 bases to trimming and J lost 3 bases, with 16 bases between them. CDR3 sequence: CAASSGVANEKLFF. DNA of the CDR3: TGTGCCGCATCCTCAGGGGTTGCTAATGAAAAACTGTTTTTT.

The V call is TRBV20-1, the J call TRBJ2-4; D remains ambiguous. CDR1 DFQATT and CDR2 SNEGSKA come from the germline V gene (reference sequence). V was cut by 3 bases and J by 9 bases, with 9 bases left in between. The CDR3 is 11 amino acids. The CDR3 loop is CSARVSSIQYF. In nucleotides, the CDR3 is TGCAGTGCTAGGGTTTCGAGCATTCAGTACTTC.

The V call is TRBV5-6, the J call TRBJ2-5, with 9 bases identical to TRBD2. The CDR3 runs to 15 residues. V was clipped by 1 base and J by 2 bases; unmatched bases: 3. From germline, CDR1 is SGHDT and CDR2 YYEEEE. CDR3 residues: CASSLWAGGQETQYF. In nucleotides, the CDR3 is TGTGCCAGCAGCTTGTGGGCGGGAGGGCAAGAGACCCAGTACTTC. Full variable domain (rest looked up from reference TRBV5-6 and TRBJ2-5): DAGVTQSPTHLIKTRGQQVTLRCSPKSGHDTVSWYQQALGQGPQFIFQYYEEEERQRGNFPDRFSGHQFPNYSSELNVNALLLGDSALYLCASSLWAGGQETQYFGPGTRLLVL.

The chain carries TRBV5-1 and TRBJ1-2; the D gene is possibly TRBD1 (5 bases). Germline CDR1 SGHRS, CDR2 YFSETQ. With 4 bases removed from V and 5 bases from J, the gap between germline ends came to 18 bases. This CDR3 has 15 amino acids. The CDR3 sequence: CASSPITRGGYGYTF. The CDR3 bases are TGCGCCAGCAGCCCGATTACAAGGGGAGGGTATGGCTACACCTTC.

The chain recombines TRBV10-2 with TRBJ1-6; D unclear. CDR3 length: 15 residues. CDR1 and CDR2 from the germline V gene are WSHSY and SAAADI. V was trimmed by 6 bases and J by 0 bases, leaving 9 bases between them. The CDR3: CASRDWSSYNSPLHF. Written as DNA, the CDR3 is TGCGCCAGCAGGGACTGGAGCTCCTATAATTCACCCCTCCACTTT.

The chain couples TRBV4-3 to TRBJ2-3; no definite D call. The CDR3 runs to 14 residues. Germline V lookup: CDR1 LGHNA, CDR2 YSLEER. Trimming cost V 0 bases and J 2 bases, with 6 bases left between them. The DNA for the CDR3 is TGCGCCAGCAGCCAAGATGGCAACACAGATACGCAGTATTTT. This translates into CASSQDGNTDTQYF.

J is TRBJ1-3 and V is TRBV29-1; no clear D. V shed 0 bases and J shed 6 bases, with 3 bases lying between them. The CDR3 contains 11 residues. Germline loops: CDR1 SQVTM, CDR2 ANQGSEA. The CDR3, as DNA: TGCAGCGTTGAAGACTTAAACACCATATATTTT. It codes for CSVEDLNTIYF.

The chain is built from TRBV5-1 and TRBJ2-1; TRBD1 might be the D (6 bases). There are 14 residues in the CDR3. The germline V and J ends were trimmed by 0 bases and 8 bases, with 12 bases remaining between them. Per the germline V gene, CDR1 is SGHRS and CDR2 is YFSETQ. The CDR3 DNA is TGCGCCAGCAGCTTGGATGGTGGGGGCTATGAGCAGTTCTTC. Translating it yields CASSLDGGGYEQFF.